The rows below give T cell receptor beta chains drawn from one sample of a study of metastatic and nonmetastatic thyroid tumors. TCRdb re-called the PCR reads via MiXCR. Of about 24,000 clones listed, around 21% are singletons. The sample consisted of blood. These receptors came from a female donor with papillary thyroid cancer or a benign thyroid nodule (not recorded which). Some clones in this sample may be carry-over from other donors' samples. Both conserved end residues are part of each CDR3. Fields, in order: CDR3 protein, CDR3 DNA, clone size, D gene, J gene, V gene. A D gene is named only where the DNA matches it firmly. Only part of the rows carry a size: once, few, many, or a class if the clone is expanded.

CDR3 protein: CASRREDRGTHEQYF
CDR3 DNA: TGTGCCAGCAGAAGGGAGGACAGGGGGACCCACGAGCAGTACTTC
clone size: medium-sized
D gene: TRBD1
J gene: TRBJ2-7
V gene: TRBV6-1

CDR3 protein: CATNSGGRGTDTQYF
CDR3 DNA: TGTGCCACCAACTCAGGGGGGAGAGGCACAGATACGCAGTATTTT
clone size: -
D gene: -
J gene: TRBJ2-3
V gene: TRBV12-3/TRBV12-4

CDR3 protein: CAISGSPGYGYTF
CDR3 DNA: TGTGCCATCAGTGGGTCGCCCGGCTATGGCTACACCTTC
clone size: -
D gene: -
J gene: TRBJ1-2
V gene: TRBV10-3

CDR3 protein: CASSPTGTNQPQHF
CDR3 DNA: TGTGCCAGCTCTCCGACAGGGACTAATCAGCCCCAGCATTTT
clone size: once
D gene: TRBD1
J gene: TRBJ1-5
V gene: TRBV18

CDR3 protein: CASVGGVLSQETQYF
CDR3 DNA: TGCGCCAGCGTAGGGGGCGTACTATCACAAGAGACCCAGTACTTC
clone size: -
D gene: TRBD1
J gene: TRBJ2-5
V gene: TRBV5-1

CDR3 protein: CASSFTQETQYF
CDR3 DNA: TGTGCCAGCAGCTTTACCCAAGAGACCCAGTACTTC
clone size: many
D gene: -
J gene: TRBJ2-5
V gene: TRBV7-9

CDR3 protein: CSVGNTEAFF
CDR3 DNA: TGCAGCGTTGGGAACACTGAAGCTTTCTTT
clone size: many
D gene: -
J gene: TRBJ1-1
V gene: TRBV29-1

CDR3 protein: CASAGIEGYTEQCF
CDR3 DNA: TGTGCCAGTGCCGGAATCGAGGGTTACACTGAGCAGTGCTTC
clone size: -
D gene: -
J gene: TRBJ2-1
V gene: TRBV19

CDR3 protein: CASSENSQEETQYF
CDR3 DNA: TGTGCCAGCAGTGAAAATAGTCAGGAAGAGACCCAGTACTTC
clone size: many
D gene: -
J gene: TRBJ2-5
V gene: TRBV2

CDR3 protein: CASIGGGTGESYEQYF
CDR3 DNA: TGTGCCAGCATAGGCGGGGGGACAGGGGAATCCTACGAGCAGTACTTC
clone size: many
D gene: TRBD1
J gene: TRBJ2-7
V gene: TRBV7-9

CDR3 protein: CATTEQGDQPQHF
CDR3 DNA: TGTGCCACGACGGAACAGGGCGATCAGCCCCAGCATTTT
clone size: -
D gene: -
J gene: TRBJ1-5
V gene: TRBV12-3/TRBV12-4

CDR3 protein: CASSMLCIGTEAFF
CDR3 DNA: TGTGCCAGTAGTATGCTGTGTATCGGCACTGAAGCTTTCTTT
clone size: -
D gene: -
J gene: TRBJ1-1
V gene: TRBV19

CDR3 protein: CSARVATGGISPLHF
CDR3 DNA: TGCAGTGCTAGAGTAGCGACAGGGGGCATCTCACCCCTCCACTTT
clone size: medium-sized
D gene: TRBD1
J gene: TRBJ1-6
V gene: TRBV20-1

CDR3 protein: CASSRPSGHSYNEQFF
CDR3 DNA: TGTGCCAGCAGTCGACCAAGCGGCCACTCCTACAATGAGCAGTTCTTC
clone size: many
D gene: -
J gene: TRBJ2-1
V gene: TRBV25-1

CDR3 protein: CASREGVGYTF
CDR3 DNA: TGTGCCAGCAGGGAAGGGGTCGGCTACACCTTC
clone size: many
D gene: -
J gene: TRBJ1-2
V gene: TRBV2

CDR3 protein: CASSLLGHLNTEAFF
CDR3 DNA: TGTGCCAGCAGCCTTCTGGGACACCTAAACACTGAAGCTTTCTTT
clone size: many
D gene: -
J gene: TRBJ1-1
V gene: TRBV5-8

CDR3 protein: CASSLAAYGPYEQYF
CDR3 DNA: TGTGCCAGCAGCTTGGCCGCATATGGGCCGTACGAGCAGTACTTC
clone size: medium-sized
D gene: -
J gene: TRBJ2-7
V gene: TRBV7-8

CDR3 protein: CSAWVRNSGELFF
CDR3 DNA: TGCAGTGCTTGGGTGCGAAACTCCGGGGAGCTGTTTTTT
clone size: few
D gene: -
J gene: TRBJ2-2
V gene: TRBV20-1

CDR3 protein: CARGEQTGLEQYF
CDR3 DNA: TGTGCCAGAGGCGAACAGACAGGGCTCGAGCAGTACTTC
clone size: -
D gene: TRBD1
J gene: TRBJ2-7
V gene: TRBV9

CDR3 protein: CASSLVGGGSITEAFF
CDR3 DNA: TGCGCCAGCAGCTTGGTAGGGGGCGGATCAATTACTGAAGCTTTCTTT
clone size: many
D gene: TRBD1
J gene: TRBJ1-1
V gene: TRBV5-1

CDR3 protein: CASSTWTSGGSHEQYF
CDR3 DNA: TGTGCCAGCAGTACGTGGACTAGCGGGGGCTCTCACGAGCAGTACTTC
clone size: few
D gene: TRBD2
J gene: TRBJ2-7
V gene: TRBV6-2/TRBV6-3

CDR3 protein: CASSISGRSLTDTQYF
CDR3 DNA: TGTGCCAGTAGTATATCAGGCAGGAGTTTGACAGATACGCAGTATTTT
clone size: many
D gene: -
J gene: TRBJ2-3
V gene: TRBV19

CDR3 protein: CASSINAGRRTEAFF
CDR3 DNA: TGTGCCAGTAGTATCAACGCGGGGCGGCGGACTGAAGCTTTCTTT
clone size: many
D gene: -
J gene: TRBJ1-1
V gene: TRBV19

CDR3 protein: CASSSGLSTGEMSF
CDR3 DNA: TGTGCCAGCAGCTCCGGACTAAGCACCGGGGAGATGTCTTTT
clone size: -
D gene: -
J gene: TRBJ2-2
V gene: TRBV6-1

CDR3 protein: CASSRGTGSYNEQFF
CDR3 DNA: TGTGCCAGCAGTAGGGGGACGGGCTCCTACAATGAGCAGTTCTTC
clone size: many
D gene: -
J gene: TRBJ2-1
V gene: TRBV7-6

CDR3 protein: CASSETVTGDGVSYQPQHF
CDR3 DNA: TGTGCCAGCAGTGAAACCGTGACAGGGGATGGTGTTAGCTATCAGCCCCAGCATTTT
clone size: -
D gene: TRBD1
J gene: TRBJ1-5
V gene: TRBV2

CDR3 protein: CASSLSYRGGPSGANVLTF
CDR3 DNA: TGTGCCAGCAGCTTGAGTTACCGGGGGGGACCTTCTGGGGCCAACGTCCTGACTTTC
clone size: -
D gene: TRBD2
J gene: TRBJ2-6
V gene: TRBV7-6

CDR3 protein: CSARDPLGGGEKLFF
CDR3 DNA: TGCAGTGCTAGGGATCCCCTAGGGGGAGGTGAAAAACTGTTTTTT
clone size: -
D gene: -
J gene: TRBJ1-4
V gene: TRBV20-1

CDR3 protein: CATSGLANTDTQYF
CDR3 DNA: TGTGCCACCAGTGGACTAGCGAACACAGATACGCAGTATTTT
clone size: -
D gene: TRBD2
J gene: TRBJ2-3
V gene: TRBV2

CDR3 protein: CASQPREWTEAFF
CDR3 DNA: TGTGCCAGCCAGCCCAGGGAGTGGACTGAAGCTTTCTTT
clone size: many
D gene: -
J gene: TRBJ1-1
V gene: TRBV19

CDR3 protein: CASSYASGGVNNEQFF
CDR3 DNA: TGTGCCAGCAGTTACGCTAGCGGGGGGGTAAACAATGAGCAGTTCTTC
clone size: medium-sized
D gene: TRBD2
J gene: TRBJ2-1
V gene: TRBV6-5

CDR3 protein: CASSLAPGTGGNIQYF
CDR3 DNA: TGTGCCAGCAGCTTAGCGCCCGGGACAGGGGGGAACATTCAGTACTTC
clone size: many
D gene: TRBD1
J gene: TRBJ2-4
V gene: TRBV7-2

CDR3 protein: CASLLSGPGGAPYGNQPQHF
CDR3 DNA: TGCGCCAGTCTCCTCAGTGGGCCAGGGGGCGCCCCTTACGGGAATCAGCCCCAGCATTTT
clone size: -
D gene: TRBD1
J gene: TRBJ1-5
V gene: TRBV5-1

CDR3 protein: CASSPLSGSSYNEQFF
CDR3 DNA: TGTGCCAGCAGTCCCCTTAGCGGGAGCTCCTACAATGAGCAGTTCTTC
clone size: many
D gene: TRBD2
J gene: TRBJ2-1
V gene: TRBV2

CDR3 protein: CASSLRSSTDTQYF
CDR3 DNA: TGTGCCAGCAGCTTACGTTCTAGCACAGATACGCAGTATTTT
clone size: many
D gene: -
J gene: TRBJ2-3
V gene: TRBV7-6

CDR3 protein: CASSWTSGSEEQFF
CDR3 DNA: TGTGCCAGCAGCTGGACTAGCGGGAGTGAAGAGCAGTTCTTC
clone size: few
D gene: TRBD2
J gene: TRBJ2-1
V gene: TRBV6-1

CDR3 protein: CASSGVQETQYF
CDR3 DNA: TGTGCCAGTAGTGGGGTTCAAGAGACCCAGTACTTC
clone size: many
D gene: -
J gene: TRBJ2-5
V gene: TRBV19

CDR3 protein: CASSLGGQGYSPLHF
CDR3 DNA: TGCGCCAGCAGCTTGGGGGGACAGGGTTATTCACCCCTCCACTTT
clone size: many
D gene: TRBD1
J gene: TRBJ1-6
V gene: TRBV5-1

CDR3 protein: CASSLGGWVPGQVDTEAFF
CDR3 DNA: TGTGCCAGCAGCTTAGGGGGATGGGTGCCGGGACAGGTGGACACTGAAGCTTTCTTT
clone size: many
D gene: TRBD1
J gene: TRBJ1-1
V gene: TRBV7-9

CDR3 protein: CASSLGLAQDTQYF
CDR3 DNA: TGTGCCAGCAGCTTAGGGCTAGCCCAGGATACGCAGTATTTT
clone size: many
D gene: -
J gene: TRBJ2-3
V gene: TRBV7-3

CDR3 protein: CASAIDYNSPLHF
CDR3 DNA: TGTGCCAGCGCGATAGACTATAATTCACCCCTCCACTTT
clone size: few
D gene: -
J gene: TRBJ1-6
V gene: TRBV2